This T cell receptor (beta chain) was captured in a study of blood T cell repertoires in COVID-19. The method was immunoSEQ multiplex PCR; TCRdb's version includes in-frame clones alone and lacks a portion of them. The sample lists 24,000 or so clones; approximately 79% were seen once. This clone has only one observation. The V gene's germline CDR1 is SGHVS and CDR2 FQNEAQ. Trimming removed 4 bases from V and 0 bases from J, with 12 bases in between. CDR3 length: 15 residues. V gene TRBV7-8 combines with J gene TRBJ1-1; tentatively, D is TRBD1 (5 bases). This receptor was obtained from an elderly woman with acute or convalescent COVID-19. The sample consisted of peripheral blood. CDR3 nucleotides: TGTGCCAGCAGCTCCTCGGCAGGGTTGAACACTGAAGCTTTCTTT. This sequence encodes CASSSSAGLNTEAFF.